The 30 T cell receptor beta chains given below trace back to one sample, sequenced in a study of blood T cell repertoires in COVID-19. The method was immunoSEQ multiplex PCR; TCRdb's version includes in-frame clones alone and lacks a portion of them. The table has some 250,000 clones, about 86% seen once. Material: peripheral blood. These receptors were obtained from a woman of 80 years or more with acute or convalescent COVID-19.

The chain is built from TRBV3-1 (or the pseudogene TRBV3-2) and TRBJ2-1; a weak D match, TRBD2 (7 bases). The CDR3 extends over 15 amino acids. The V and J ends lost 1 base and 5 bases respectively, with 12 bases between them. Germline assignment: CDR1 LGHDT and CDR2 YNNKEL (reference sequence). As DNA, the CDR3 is TGTGCCAGCAGCCAAGGTGGGGGGGCCAACAATGAGCAGTTCTTC. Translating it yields CASSQGGGANNEQFF.

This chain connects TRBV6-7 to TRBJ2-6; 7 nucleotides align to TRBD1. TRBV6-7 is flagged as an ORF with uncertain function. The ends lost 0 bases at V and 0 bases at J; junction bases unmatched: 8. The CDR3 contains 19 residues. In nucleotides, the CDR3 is TGTGCCAGCAGTTACTCGAACAGACAGGGCATCTCTGGGGCCAACGTCCTGACTTTC. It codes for CASSYSNRQGISGANVLTF.

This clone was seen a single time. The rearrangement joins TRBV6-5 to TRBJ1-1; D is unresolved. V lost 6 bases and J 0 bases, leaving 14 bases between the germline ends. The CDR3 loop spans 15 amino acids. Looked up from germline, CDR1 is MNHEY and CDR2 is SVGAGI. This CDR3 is CASRSLERMNTEAFF. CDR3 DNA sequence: TGTGCCAGCAGATCCCTGGAGAGAATGAACACTGAAGCTTTCTTT.

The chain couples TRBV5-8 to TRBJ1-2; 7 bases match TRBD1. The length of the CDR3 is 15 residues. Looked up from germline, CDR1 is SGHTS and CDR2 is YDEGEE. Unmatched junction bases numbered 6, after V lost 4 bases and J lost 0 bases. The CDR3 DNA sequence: TGTGCCAGCAGCAGGACAGGAACCACTAACTATGGCTACACCTTC. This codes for CASSRTGTTNYGYTF.

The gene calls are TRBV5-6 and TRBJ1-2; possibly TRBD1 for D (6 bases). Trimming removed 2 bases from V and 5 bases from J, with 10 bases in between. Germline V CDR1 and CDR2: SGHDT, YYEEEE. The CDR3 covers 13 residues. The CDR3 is CASSLGTLYGYTF. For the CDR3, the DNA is TGTGCCAGCAGCTTAGGGACACTGTATGGCTACACCTTC.

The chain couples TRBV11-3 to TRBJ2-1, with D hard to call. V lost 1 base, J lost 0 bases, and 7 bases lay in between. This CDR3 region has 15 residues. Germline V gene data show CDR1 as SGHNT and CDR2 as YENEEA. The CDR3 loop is CASSLVFSSYNEQFF. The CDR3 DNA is TGTGCCAGCAGCTTAGTTTTTAGCTCCTACAATGAGCAGTTCTTC.

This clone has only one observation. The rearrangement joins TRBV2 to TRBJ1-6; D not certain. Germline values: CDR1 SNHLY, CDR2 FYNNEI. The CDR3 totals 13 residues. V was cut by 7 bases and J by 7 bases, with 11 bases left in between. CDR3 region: CASNGRENSPLHF. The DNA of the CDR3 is TGTGCCAGCAATGGGAGGGAAAATTCACCCCTCCACTTT. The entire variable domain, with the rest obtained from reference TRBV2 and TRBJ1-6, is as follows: EPEVTQTPSHQVTQMGQEVILRCVPISNHLYFYWYRQILGQKVEFLVSFYNNEISEKSEIFDDQFSVERPDGSNFTLKIRSTKLEDSAMYFCASNGRENSPLHFGNGTRLTVT.

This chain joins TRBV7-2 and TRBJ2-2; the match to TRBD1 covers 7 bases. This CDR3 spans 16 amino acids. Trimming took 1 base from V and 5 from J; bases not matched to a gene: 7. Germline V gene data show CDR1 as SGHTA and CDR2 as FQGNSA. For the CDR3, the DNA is TGTGCCAGCAGCTTAGATCCAGGGGGAGTGACCGGGGAGCTGTTTTTT. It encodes CASSLDPGGVTGELFF.

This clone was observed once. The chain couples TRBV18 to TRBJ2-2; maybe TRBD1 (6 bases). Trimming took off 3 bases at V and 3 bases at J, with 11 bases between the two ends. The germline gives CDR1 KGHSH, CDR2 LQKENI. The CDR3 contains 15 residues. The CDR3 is CASSPPQGHTGELFF. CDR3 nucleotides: TGTGCCAGCTCACCTCCCCAGGGGCACACCGGGGAGCTGTTTTTT.

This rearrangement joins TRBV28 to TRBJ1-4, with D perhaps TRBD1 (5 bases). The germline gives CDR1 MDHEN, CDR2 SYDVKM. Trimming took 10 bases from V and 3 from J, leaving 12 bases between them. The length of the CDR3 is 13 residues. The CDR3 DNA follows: TGTGCCACCCAGGGAGGGGCTAATGAAAAACTGTTTTTT. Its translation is CATQGGANEKLFF.

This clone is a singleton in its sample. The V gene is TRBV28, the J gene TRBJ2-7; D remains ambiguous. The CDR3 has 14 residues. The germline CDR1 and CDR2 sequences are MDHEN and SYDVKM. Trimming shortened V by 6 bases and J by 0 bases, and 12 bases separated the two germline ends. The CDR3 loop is CASRRRYSSYEQYF. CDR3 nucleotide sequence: TGTGCCAGCAGGAGGCGGTATTCCTCCTACGAGCAGTACTTC.

The CDR3 reads CASSDPRQGAQYF. The CDR3 region has the DNA TGTGCCAGCAGTGACCCCAGACAGGGGGCGCAGTATTTT. The rearrangement uses TRBV2 and TRBJ2-3, with 9 nucleotides matching TRBD1. The germline gives CDR1 SNHLY, CDR2 FYNNEI. The CDR3 is 13 amino acids. Trimming removed 3 bases from V and 10 bases from J; junction bases left unmatched: 5.

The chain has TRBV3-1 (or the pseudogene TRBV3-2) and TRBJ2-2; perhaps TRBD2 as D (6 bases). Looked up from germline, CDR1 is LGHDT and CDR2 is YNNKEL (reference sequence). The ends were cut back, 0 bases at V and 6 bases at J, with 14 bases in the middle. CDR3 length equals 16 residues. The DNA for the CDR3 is TGTGCCAGCAGCCAAGAAAGTGCGGGAAGGGCCGGGGAGCTGTTTTTT. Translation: CASSQESAGRAGELFF.

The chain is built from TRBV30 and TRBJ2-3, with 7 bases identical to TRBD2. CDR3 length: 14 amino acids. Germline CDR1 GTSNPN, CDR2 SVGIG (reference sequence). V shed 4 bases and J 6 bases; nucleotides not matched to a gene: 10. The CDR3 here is CAWMGGDLKDTQYF. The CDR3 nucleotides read TGTGCCTGGATGGGGGGGGACCTAAAGGATACGCAGTATTTT.

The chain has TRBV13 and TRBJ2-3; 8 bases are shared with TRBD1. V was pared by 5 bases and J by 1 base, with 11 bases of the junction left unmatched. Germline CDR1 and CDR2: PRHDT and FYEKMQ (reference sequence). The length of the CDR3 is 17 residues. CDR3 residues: CASSTTDGTGRTDTQYF. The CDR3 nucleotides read TGTGCCAGCAGCACCACCGACGGGACAGGTCGCACAGATACGCAGTATTTT.

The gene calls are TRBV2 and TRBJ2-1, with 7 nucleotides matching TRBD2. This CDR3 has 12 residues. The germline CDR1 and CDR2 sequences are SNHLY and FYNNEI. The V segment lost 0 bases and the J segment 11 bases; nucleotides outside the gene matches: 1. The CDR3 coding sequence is TGTGCCAGCAGTGAAGCTGGGACTAAGCAGTTCTTC. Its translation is CASSEAGTKQFF.

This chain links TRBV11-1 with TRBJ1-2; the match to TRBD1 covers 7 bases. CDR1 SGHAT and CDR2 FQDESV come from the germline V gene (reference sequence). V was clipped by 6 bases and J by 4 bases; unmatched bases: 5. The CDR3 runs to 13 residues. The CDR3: CASSRSGGYGYTF. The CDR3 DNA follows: TGTGCCAGCAGTCGGTCAGGGGGCTATGGCTACACCTTC.

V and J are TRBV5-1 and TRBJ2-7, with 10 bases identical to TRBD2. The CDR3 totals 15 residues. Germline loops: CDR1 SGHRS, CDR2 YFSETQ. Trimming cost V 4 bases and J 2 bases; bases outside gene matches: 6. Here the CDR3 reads CASSTLAGATYEQYF. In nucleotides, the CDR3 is TGCGCCAGCAGCACCCTAGCGGGGGCTACCTACGAGCAGTACTTC.

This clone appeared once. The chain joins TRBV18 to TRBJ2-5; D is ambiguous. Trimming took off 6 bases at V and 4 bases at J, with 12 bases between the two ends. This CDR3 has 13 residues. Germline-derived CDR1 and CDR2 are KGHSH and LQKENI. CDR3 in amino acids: CASSRGSSETQYF. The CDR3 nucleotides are TGTGCCAGCTCCCGCGGCTCTTCAGAGACCCAGTACTTC.

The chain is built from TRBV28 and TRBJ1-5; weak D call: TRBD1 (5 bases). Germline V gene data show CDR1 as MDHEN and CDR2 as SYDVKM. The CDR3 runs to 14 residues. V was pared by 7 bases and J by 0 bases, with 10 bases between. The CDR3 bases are TGTGCCAGCACGGCGGGGCGTAGCAATCAGCCCCAGCATTTT. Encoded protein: CASTAGRSNQPQHF.

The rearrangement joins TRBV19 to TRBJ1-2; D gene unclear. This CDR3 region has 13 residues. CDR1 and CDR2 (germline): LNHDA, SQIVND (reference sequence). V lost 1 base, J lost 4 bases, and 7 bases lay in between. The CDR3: CASSIVVRYGYTF. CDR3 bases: TGTGCCAGTAGTATAGTCGTCCGCTATGGCTACACCTTC.

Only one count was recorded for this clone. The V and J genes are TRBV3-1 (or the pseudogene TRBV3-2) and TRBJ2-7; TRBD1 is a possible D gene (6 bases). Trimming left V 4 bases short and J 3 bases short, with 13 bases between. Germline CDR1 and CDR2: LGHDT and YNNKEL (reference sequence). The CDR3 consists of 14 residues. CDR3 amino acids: CASSPRQALYEQYF. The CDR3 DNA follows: TGTGCCAGCAGCCCCCGACAGGCCCTCTACGAGCAGTACTTC.

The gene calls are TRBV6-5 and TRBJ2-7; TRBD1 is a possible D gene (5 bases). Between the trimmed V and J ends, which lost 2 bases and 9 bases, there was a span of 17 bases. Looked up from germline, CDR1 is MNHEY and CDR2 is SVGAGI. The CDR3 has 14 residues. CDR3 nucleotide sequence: TGTGCCAGCAGTTACAGCGAGAAGGGGCAGGGGCAGTACTTC. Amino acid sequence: CASSYSEKGQGQYF.

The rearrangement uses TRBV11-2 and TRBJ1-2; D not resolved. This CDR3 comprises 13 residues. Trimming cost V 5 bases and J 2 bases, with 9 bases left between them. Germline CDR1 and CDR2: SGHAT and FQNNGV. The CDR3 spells CASSPSGNYGYTF. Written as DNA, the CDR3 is TGTGCCAGCAGCCCCAGCGGGAACTATGGCTACACCTTC.

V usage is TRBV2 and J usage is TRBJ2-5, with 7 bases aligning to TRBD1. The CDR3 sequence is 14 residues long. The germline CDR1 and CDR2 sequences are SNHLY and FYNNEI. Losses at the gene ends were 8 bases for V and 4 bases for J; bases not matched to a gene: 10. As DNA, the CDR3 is TGTGCCAGCTCCGACAGCAGGGGGAGAGAGACCCAGTACTTC. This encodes CASSDSRGRETQYF.

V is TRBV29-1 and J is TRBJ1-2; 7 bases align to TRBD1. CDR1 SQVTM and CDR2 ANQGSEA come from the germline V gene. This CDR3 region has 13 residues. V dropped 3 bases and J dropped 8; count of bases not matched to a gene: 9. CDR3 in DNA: TGCAGCGTTGATAACAGGGGCCCCGGGGGCTACACCTTC. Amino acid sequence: CSVDNRGPGGYTF.

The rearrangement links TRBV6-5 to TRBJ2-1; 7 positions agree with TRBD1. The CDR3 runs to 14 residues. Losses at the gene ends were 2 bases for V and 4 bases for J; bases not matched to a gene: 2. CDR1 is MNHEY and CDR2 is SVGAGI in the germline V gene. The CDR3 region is CASSYRGLYNEQFF. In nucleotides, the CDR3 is TGTGCCAGCAGTTACAGGGGGCTTTACAATGAGCAGTTCTTC.

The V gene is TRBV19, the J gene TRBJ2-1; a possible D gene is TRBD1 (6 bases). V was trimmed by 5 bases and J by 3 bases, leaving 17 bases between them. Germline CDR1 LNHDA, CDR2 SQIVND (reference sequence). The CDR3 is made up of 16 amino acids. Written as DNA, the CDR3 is TGTGCCAGTAGTCCCTCACCGGGACACGACTACAATGAGCAGTTCTTC. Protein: CASSPSPGHDYNEQFF.

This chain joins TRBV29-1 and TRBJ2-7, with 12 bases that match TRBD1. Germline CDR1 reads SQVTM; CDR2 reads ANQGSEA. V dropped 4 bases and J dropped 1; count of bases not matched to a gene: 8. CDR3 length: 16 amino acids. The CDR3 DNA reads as TGCAGCGTTGGGGACAGGGGGCTTGGGGGTTCCTACGAGCAGTACTTC. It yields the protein CSVGDRGLGGSYEQYF.

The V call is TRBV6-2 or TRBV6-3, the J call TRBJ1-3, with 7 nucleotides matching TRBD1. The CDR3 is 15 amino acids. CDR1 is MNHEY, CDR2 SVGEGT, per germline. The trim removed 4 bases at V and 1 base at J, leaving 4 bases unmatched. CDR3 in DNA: TGTGCCAGCAGTTCCACAGGGGTATCTGGAAACACCATATATTTT. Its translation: CASSSTGVSGNTIYF.